The next 16 T cell receptor beta chains were all read from a single sample in a study of identical twins. TCRdb fed the 5' RACE reads into MiXCR, producing one record per CDR3 protein. The data show 500,000 or so distinct CDR3 sequences, with approximately 22% seen just once and roughly 0.91% held by the top ten. In addition, the sample was reused for a study of T cells expressing NK-cell markers.

The specimen was CD4+ T cells sorted from blood. Receptors were obtained from a woman between 18 and 30 years old in good health.

This clonotype was seen a few times. The chain uses TRBV5-1 and TRBJ1-2, with a tentative D call TRBD1 (5 bases). The CDR3 sequence is 14 residues long. V was trimmed by 3 bases and J by 6 bases, leaving 15 bases between them. In germline, CDR1 is SGHRS, CDR2 YFSETQ. The CDR3 DNA follows: TGCGCCAGCAGCTCATCAACAGGTTTGGATGGCTACACCTTC. It encodes CASSSSTGLDGYTF.

The chain has TRBV7-9 and TRBJ1-2; the D gene is possibly TRBD1 (5 bases). With 5 bases removed from V and 4 bases from J, the gap between germline ends came to 17 bases. The CDR3 is 15 residues long. Germline V gene lookup returns CDR1 SEHNR and CDR2 FQNEAQ (reference sequence). The CDR3: CASSTPRGAGYGYTF. In DNA form, the CDR3 reads TGTGCCAGCAGCACGCCGAGAGGGGCGGGCTATGGCTACACCTTC. Filled out from reference TRBV7-9 and TRBJ1-2, the complete variable domain reads DTGVSQNPRHKITKRGQNVTFRCDPISEHNRLYWYRQTLGQGPEFLTYFQNEAQLEKSRLLSDRFSAERPKGSFSTLEIQRTEQGDSAMYLCASSTPRGAGYGYTFGSGTRLTVV.

This clonotype was seen only a few times. This chain connects TRBV20-1 to TRBJ2-1; 9 nucleotides match TRBD1. The CDR3 totals 15 residues. Germline CDR1 DFQATT, CDR2 SNEGSKA (reference sequence). J gave up 6 bases and V 2 bases, and 8 bases lay outside the gene matches. The CDR3 nucleotides are TGCAGTGCTAGATTCGGGGGACAGGGCGCCAATGAGCAGTTCTTC. It is translated as CSARFGGQGANEQFF.

The chain is built from TRBV6-1 and TRBJ2-1; 9 bases line up with TRBD1. The CDR3 consists of 17 residues. The germline CDR1 and CDR2 sequences are MNHNS and SASEGT. Germline trimming cut 7 bases from V and 8 bases from J; bases unmatched to any gene: 18. The CDR3 DNA sequence: TGTGCCAGCATCCGGAGAGGGGGGACAGGGTTTTTTGATGAGCAGTTCTTC. This gives the protein CASIRRGGTGFFDEQFF.

This clonotype was observed a handful of times. The chain has TRBV7-3 and TRBJ2-1; D is perhaps TRBD1 (5 bases). Deletions cut 4 bases from V and 7 bases from J, with 11 bases between. CDR1 SGHTA and CDR2 FQGTGA come from the germline V gene. The CDR3 extends over 13 amino acids. The chain's CDR3 is CASSYPPGNEQFF. The CDR3 DNA follows: TGTGCCAGCAGCTACCCCCCAGGGAATGAGCAGTTCTTC. Filled out from reference TRBV7-3 and TRBJ2-1, the complete variable domain reads GAGVSQTPSNKVTEKGKYVELRCDPISGHTALYWYRQSLGQGPEFLIYFQGTGAADDSGLPNDRFFAVRPEGSVSTLKIQRTERGDSAVYLCASSYPPGNEQFFGPGTRLTVL.

This clonotype has only a few counts. The chain is built from TRBV12-3 or TRBV12-4 and TRBJ1-1, with D tentatively TRBD1 (6 bases). V lost 3 bases and J 4 bases, leaving 12 bases between the germline ends. CDR3 length: 14 amino acids. The CDR3 sequence: CASSFRGGGTEAFF. The CDR3 nucleotides read TGTGCCAGCAGTTTTAGGGGAGGGGGCACTGAAGCTTTCTTT.

The chain links TRBV5-8 to TRBJ2-7; D gene unclear. V was cut by 5 bases and J by 0 bases, with 18 bases left in between. Per germline, CDR1 SGHTS and CDR2 YDEGEE. CDR3 length: 16 amino acids. CDR3 region: CASRFNPGLGSYEQYF. CDR3 nucleotides: TGTGCCAGCAGATTTAACCCAGGCCTCGGCTCCTACGAGCAGTACTTC.

J is TRBJ1-5 and V is TRBV6-2 or TRBV6-3, with TRBD1 as a possible D gene (6 bases). The germline gives CDR1 MNHEY, CDR2 SVGEGT. V shed 5 bases and J shed 1 base, with 15 bases lying between them. The CDR3 loop spans 16 amino acids. Here the CDR3 DNA reads TGTGCCAGCAGTCATCGGGGGGCGGTCAGCAATCAGCCCCAGCATTTT. It translates to CASSHRGAVSNQPQHF.

The J gene is TRBJ2-7, the V gene TRBV10-2; 8 bases map to TRBD2. The trim removed 5 bases at V and 2 bases at J, leaving 23 bases unmatched. CDR3 size: 20 residues. The germline V gene encodes CDR1 WSHSY and CDR2 SAAADI. The DNA for the CDR3 is TGCGCCAGCAGTTCTGGGGGGGGGCCTACGGGACTAGGGATTACCTACGAGCAGTACTTC. Encoded protein: CASSSGGGPTGLGITYEQYF.

The gene calls are TRBV20-1 and TRBJ2-1; maybe TRBD2 (7 bases). Deletions cut 0 bases from V and 9 bases from J, with 21 bases between. The CDR3 is made up of 16 amino acids. Germline V lookup: CDR1 DFQATT, CDR2 SNEGSKA (reference sequence). CDR3 nucleotide sequence: TGCAGTGCTAGAGATTTCTTGACGGGGGGCGGATCTGAGCAGTTCTTC. Residues: CSARDFLTGGGSEQFF.

V usage is TRBV25-1 and J usage is TRBJ2-5; TRBD1 aligns across 9 bases. CDR1 and CDR2 from the germline V gene are MGHDK and SYGVNS. J gave up 5 bases and V 6 bases, and 10 bases lay outside the gene matches. CDR3 size: 15 residues. The CDR3 here is CASRFPGQGLETQYF. The CDR3 nucleotides are TGTGCCAGCAGATTCCCGGGACAGGGACTGGAGACCCAGTACTTC. Combining the CDR3 with reference TRBV25-1 and TRBJ2-5 gives the whole variable domain EADIYQTPRYLVIGTGKKITLECSQTMGHDKMYWYQQDPGMELHLIHYSYGVNSTEKGDLSSESTVSRIRTEHFPLTLESARPSHTSQYLCASRFPGQGLETQYFGPGTRLLVL.

This clonotype was detected many times. This chain connects TRBV15 to TRBJ1-1; D not certain. The germline V and J ends were trimmed by 0 bases and 3 bases, with 5 bases remaining between them. This CDR3 spans 13 amino acids. The germline V gene encodes CDR1 LNHNV and CDR2 YYDKDF (reference sequence). CDR3 sequence (DNA): TGTGCCACCAGCAGAGAGGCGTACACTGAAGCTTTCTTT. Its protein is CATSREAYTEAFF.

The J gene is TRBJ2-1, the V gene TRBV11-2; D is ambiguous. This CDR3 contains 13 residues. The germline V gene has CDR1 SGHAT and CDR2 FQNNGV. V was pared by 5 bases and J by 3 bases, with 8 bases between. Here the CDR3 reads CASSPRRYNEQFF. Here the CDR3 DNA reads TGTGCCAGCAGCCCCCGACGCTACAATGAGCAGTTCTTC.

This rearrangement joins TRBV6-1 to TRBJ2-5; perhaps D is TRBD1 or TRBD2 (5 bases each). CDR1 is MNHNS, CDR2 SASEGT, per germline. This CDR3 has 15 amino acids. V was shortened by 2 bases and J by 4 bases, with 14 bases between the two germline ends. CDR3 protein: CASSELQDFPETQYF. CDR3 in DNA: TGTGCCAGCAGTGAACTACAGGACTTTCCAGAGACCCAGTACTTC.

There are many counts of this clonotype. The rearrangement links TRBV29-1 to TRBJ2-5; 12 nucleotides align to TRBD2. This CDR3 has 13 residues. The ends lost 7 bases at V and 2 bases at J; junction bases unmatched: 2. Germline V CDR1 and CDR2: SQVTM, ANQGSEA. CDR3 nucleotides: TGCAGCGGGGGACTAGCGGGTCAAGAGACCCAGTACTTC. Translated: CSGGLAGQETQYF.

The chain joins TRBV9 to TRBJ1-5; D gene unclear. CDR1 and CDR2 from the germline V gene are SGDLS and YYNGEE. V lost 4 bases, J lost 11 bases, and 16 bases lay in between. The CDR3 extends over 13 amino acids. CDR3 amino acids: CASSLRIQWAQHF. The DNA of the CDR3 is TGTGCCAGCAGCCTACGGATCCAATGGGCCCAGCATTTT.